This T cell receptor beta chain was captured in a study of T-cell memory formation after mild COVID-19. General study results and limits: Mainly CM and EM harbored the contracting CD4+ clones; mainly EMRA harbored the CD8+ ones. The study detected some responding clones in pre-infection memory, suggesting cross-reactive memory joined. Clones contracting day 15 to 85 were balanced CD4/CD8; later expanders leaned CD4+.

Constant-segment primers served in 5'RACE that generated TCR alpha and TCR beta cDNA libraries bearing sample barcodes and UMIs. From the 5' RACE reads, TCRdb called clonotypes with MiXCR, one entry per CDR3 protein. The sample shows around 200,000 distinct CDR3 sequences, about 27% of them seen only once. This clonotype was picked up one time. Its cognate antigen is unknown. The V end lost 3 bases, the J end lost 12 bases, and 14 bases lay between the germline ends. CDR1 is SNHLY, CDR2 FYNNEI, per germline. The CDR3 sequence is 12 residues long. This TCR was recovered from an adult woman who had mild COVID-19 (a few samples of this study predate the infection). Cell type and time point are not known. The sample was PBMCs or a T cell subset sorted from them (not recorded which). The chain employs TRBV2 and TRBJ2-5; D is possibly TRBD2 (6 bases). The CDR3 nucleotides read TGTGCCAGCAGTGAGGGGGGTGGACGAGAGTACTTC. Protein product: CASSEGGGREYF.